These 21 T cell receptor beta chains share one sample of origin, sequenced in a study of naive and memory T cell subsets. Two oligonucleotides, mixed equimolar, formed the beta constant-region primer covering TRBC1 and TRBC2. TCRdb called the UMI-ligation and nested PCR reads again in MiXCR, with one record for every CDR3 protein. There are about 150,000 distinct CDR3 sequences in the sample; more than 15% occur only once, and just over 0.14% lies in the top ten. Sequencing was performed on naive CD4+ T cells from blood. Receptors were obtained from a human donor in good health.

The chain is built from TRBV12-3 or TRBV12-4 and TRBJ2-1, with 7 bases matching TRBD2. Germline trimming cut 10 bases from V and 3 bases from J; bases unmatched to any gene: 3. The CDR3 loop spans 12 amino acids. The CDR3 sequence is CATGGDYNEQFF. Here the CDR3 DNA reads TGTGCCACGGGGGGAGACTACAATGAGCAGTTCTTC.

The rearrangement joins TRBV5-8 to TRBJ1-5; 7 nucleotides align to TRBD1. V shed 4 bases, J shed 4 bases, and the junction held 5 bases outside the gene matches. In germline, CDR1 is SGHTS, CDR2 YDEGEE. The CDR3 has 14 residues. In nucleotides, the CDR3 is TGTGCCAGCAGCCGGGGGGACAGAAATCAGCCCCAGCATTTT. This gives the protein CASSRGDRNQPQHF.

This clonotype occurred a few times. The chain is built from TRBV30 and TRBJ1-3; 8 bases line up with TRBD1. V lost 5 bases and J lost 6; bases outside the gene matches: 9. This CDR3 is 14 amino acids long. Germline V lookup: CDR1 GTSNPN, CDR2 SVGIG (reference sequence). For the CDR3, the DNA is TGTGCCTGGGAAACCCAGGACAGGGTAAACACCATATATTTT. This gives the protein CAWETQDRVNTIYF.

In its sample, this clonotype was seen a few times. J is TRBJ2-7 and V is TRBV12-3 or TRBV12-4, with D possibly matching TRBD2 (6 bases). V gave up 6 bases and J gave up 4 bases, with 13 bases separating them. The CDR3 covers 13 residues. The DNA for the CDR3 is TGTGCCAGCAGGAGTTACCGGGGGTACGAGCAGTACTTC. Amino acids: CASRSYRGYEQYF.

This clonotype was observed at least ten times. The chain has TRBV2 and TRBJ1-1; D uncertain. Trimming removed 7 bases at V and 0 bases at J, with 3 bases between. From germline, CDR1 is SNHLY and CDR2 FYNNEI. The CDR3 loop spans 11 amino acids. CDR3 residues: CASTLNTEAFF. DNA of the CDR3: TGTGCCAGCACATTGAACACTGAAGCTTTCTTT.

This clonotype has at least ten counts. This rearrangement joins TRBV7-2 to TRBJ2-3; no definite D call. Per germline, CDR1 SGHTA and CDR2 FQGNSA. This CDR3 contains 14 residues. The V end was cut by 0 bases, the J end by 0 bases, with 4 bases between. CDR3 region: CASSLAPSTDTQYF. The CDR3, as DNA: TGTGCCAGCAGCTTAGCCCCTAGCACAGATACGCAGTATTTT.

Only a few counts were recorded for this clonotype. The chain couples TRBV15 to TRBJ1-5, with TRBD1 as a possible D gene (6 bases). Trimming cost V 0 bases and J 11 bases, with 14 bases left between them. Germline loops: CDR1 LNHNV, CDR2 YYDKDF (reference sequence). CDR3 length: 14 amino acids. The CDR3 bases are TGTGCCACCAGCAGAGACAGGGGAACAAGGGCCCAGCATTTT. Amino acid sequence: CATSRDRGTRAQHF.

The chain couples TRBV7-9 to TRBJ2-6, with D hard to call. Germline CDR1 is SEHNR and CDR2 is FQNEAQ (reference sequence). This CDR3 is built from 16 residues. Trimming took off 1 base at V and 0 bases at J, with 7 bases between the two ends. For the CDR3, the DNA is TGTGCCAGCAGCTTAGACCGCAGCTCTGGGGCCAACGTCCTGACTTTC. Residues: CASSLDRSSGANVLTF.

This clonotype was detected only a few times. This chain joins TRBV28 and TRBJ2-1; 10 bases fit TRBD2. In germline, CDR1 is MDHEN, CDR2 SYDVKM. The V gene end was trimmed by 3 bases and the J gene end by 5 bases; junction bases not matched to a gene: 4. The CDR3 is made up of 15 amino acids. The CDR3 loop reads CASSLVSGRNNEQFF. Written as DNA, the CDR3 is TGTGCCAGCAGTTTGGTTAGCGGGAGGAACAATGAGCAGTTCTTC.

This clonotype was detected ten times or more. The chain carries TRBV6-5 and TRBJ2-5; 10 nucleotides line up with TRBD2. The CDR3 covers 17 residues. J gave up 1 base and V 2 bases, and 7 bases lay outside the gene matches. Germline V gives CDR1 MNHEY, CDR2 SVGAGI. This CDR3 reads CASSYAASGSSQETQYF. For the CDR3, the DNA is TGTGCCAGCAGTTACGCCGCTAGCGGGAGCTCCCAAGAGACCCAGTACTTC.

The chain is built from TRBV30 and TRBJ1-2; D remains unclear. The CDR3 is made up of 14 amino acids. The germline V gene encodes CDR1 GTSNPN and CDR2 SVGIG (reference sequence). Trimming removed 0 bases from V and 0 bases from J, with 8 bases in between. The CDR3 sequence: CAWSVTSANYGYTF. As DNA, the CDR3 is TGTGCCTGGAGTGTGACGTCAGCTAACTATGGCTACACCTTC.

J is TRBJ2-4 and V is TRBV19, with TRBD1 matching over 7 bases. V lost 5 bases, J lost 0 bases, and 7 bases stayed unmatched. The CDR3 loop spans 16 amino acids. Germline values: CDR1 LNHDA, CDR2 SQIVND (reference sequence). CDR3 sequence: CASSQDRDEAKNIQYF. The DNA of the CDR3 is TGTGCCAGTAGTCAAGACAGGGACGAAGCCAAAAACATTCAGTACTTC.

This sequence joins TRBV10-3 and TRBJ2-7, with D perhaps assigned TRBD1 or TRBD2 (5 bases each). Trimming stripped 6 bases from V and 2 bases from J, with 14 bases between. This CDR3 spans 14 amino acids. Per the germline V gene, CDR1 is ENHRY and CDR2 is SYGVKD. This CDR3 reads CAIRRGPEAYEQYF. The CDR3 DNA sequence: TGTGCCATCAGACGGGGCCCGGAGGCCTACGAGCAGTACTTC.

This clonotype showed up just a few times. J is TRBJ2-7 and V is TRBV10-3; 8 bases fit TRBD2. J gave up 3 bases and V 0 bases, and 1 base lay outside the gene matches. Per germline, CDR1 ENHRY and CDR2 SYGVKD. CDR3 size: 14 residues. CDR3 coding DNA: TGTGCCATCAGTGAGTCTGGGACTAGCTACGAGCAGTACTTC. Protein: CAISESGTSYEQYF.

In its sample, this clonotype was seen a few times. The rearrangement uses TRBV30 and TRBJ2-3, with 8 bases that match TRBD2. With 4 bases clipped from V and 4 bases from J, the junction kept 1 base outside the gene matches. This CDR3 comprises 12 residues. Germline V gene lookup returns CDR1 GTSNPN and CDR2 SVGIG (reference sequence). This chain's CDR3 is CAWTGGPDTQYF. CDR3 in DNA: TGTGCCTGGACGGGAGGGCCAGATACGCAGTATTTT.

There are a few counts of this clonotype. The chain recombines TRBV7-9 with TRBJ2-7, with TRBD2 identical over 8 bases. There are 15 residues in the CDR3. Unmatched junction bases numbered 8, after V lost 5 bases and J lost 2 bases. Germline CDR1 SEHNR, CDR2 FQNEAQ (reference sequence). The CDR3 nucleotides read TGTGCCAGCAGCGTAAGCGGGAGTGGGGCCTACGAGCAGTACTTC. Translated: CASSVSGSGAYEQYF. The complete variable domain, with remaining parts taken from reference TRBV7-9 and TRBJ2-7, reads DTGVSQNPRHKITKRGQNVTFRCDPISEHNRLYWYRQTLGQGPEFLTYFQNEAQLEKSRLLSDRFSAERPKGSFSTLEIQRTEQGDSAMYLCASSVSGSGAYEQYFGPGTRLTVT.

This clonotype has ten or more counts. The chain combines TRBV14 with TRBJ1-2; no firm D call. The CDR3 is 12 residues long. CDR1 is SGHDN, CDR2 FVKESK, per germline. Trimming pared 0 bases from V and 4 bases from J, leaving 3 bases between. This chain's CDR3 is CASSQDSYGYTF. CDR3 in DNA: TGTGCCAGCAGCCAAGATAGCTATGGCTACACCTTC.

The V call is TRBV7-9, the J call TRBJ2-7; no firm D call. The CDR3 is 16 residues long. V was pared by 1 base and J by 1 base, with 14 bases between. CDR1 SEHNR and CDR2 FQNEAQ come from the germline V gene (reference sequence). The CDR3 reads CASSLELGPGSYEQYF. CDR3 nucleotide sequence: TGTGCCAGCAGCTTAGAACTGGGCCCCGGGTCCTACGAGCAGTACTTC.

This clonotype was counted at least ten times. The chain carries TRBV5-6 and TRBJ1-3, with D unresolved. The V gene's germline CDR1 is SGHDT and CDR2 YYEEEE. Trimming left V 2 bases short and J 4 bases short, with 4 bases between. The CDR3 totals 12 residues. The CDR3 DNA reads TGTGCCAGCAGCTTCGGCGGAAACACCATATATTTT. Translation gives CASSFGGNTIYF.

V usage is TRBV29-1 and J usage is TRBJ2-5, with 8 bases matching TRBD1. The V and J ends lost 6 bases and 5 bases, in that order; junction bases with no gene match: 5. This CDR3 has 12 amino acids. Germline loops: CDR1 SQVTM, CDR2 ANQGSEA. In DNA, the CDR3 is TGCAGCGTGGACAGGGTGGATGAGACCCAGTACTTC. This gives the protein CSVDRVDETQYF.

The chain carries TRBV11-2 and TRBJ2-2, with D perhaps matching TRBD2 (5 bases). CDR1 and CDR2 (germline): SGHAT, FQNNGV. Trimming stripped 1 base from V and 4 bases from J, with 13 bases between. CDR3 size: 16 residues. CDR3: CASSLASGLPTGELFF. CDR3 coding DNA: TGTGCCAGCAGCTTAGCGTCAGGACTTCCCACCGGGGAGCTGTTTTTT.